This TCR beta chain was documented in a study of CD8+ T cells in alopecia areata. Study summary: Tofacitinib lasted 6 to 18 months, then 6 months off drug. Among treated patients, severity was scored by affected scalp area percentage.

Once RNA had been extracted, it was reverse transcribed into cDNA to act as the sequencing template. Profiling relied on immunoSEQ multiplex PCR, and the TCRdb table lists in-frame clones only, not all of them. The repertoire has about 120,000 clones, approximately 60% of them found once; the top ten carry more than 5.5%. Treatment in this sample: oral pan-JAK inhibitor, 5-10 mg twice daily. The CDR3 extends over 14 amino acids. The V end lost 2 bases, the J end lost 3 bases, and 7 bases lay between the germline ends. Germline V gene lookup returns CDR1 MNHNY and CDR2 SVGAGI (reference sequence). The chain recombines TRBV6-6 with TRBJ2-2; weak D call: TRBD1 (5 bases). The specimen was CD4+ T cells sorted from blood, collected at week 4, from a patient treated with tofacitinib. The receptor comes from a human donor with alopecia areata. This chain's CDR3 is CASSYARDTGELFF. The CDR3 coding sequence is TGTGCCAGCAGTTACGCCAGGGACACCGGGGAGCTGTTTTTT.